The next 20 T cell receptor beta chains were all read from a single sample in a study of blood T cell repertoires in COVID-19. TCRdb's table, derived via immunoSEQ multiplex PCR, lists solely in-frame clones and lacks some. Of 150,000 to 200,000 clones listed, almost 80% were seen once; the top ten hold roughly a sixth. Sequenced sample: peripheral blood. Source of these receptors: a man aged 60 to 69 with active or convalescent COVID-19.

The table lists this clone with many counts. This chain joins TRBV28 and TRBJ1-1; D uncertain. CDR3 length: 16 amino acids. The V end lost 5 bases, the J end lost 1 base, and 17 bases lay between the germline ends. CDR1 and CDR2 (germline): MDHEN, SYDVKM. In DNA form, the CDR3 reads TGTGCCAGCAGTCCCTGGCGGGAGGCTTCGAACACTGAAGCTTTCTTT. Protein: CASSPWREASNTEAFF.

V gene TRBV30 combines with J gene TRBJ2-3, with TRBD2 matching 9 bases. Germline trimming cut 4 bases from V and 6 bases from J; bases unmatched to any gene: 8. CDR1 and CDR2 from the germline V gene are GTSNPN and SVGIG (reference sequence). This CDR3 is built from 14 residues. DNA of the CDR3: TGTGCCTGGACCGCGGGGGGGGCGAGGGATACGCAGTATTTT. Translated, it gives CAWTAGGARDTQYF.

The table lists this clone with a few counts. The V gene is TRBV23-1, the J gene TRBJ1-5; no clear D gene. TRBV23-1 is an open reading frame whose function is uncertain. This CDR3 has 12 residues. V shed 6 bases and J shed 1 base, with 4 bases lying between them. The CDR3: CASRRSNQPQHF. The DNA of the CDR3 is TGCGCCAGCAGGCGCAGCAATCAGCCCCAGCATTTT.

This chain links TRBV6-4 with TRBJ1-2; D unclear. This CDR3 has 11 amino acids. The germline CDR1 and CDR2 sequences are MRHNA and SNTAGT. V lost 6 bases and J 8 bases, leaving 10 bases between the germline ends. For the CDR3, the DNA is TGTGCCAGCAGCCAGCGATACGGCTACACCTTC. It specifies CASSQRYGYTF.

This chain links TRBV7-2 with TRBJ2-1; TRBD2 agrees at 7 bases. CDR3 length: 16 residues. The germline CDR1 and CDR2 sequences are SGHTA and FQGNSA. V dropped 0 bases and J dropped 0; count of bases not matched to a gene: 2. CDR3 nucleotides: TGTGCCAGCAGCTTAGCGCTAGCGGCCTCCTACAATGAGCAGTTCTTC. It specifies CASSLALAASYNEQFF.

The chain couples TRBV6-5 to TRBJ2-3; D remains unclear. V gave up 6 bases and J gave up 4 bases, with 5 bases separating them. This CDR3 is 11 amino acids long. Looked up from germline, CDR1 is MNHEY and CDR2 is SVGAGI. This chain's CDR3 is CASSLADTQYF. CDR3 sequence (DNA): TGTGCCAGCAGCCTAGCAGATACGCAGTATTTT.

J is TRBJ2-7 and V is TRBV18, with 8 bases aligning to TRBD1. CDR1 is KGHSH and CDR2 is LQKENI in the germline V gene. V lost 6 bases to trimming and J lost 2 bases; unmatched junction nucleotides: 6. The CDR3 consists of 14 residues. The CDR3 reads CASSSGTGTYEQYF. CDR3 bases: TGTGCCAGCTCGTCCGGGACAGGCACCTACGAGCAGTACTTC.

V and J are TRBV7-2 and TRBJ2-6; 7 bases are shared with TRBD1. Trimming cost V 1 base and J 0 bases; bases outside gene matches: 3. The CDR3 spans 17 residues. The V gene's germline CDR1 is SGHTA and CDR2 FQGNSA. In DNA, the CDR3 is TGTGCCAGCAGCTTAGACGCAGGGGGCTCTGGGGCCAACGTCCTGACTTTC. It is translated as CASSLDAGGSGANVLTF.

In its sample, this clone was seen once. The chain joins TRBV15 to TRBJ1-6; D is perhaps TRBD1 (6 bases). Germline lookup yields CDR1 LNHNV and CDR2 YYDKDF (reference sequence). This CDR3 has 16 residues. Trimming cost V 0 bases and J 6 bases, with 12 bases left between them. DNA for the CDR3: TGTGCCACCAGCAGAGACCTGGACAGTCTTAATTCACCCCTCCACTTT. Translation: CATSRDLDSLNSPLHF.

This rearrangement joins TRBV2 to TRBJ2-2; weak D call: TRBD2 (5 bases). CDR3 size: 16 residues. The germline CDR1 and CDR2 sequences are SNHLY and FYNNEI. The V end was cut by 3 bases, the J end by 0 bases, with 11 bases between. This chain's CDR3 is CASSEFRGSNTGELFF. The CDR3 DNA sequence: TGTGCCAGCAGTGAGTTCCGCGGGTCGAACACCGGGGAGCTGTTTTTT.

CDR3 bases: TGTGCCAGTAGTTTTAAACTAGCGGGTGGGCAAGAGACCCAGTACTTC. This encodes CASSFKLAGGQETQYF. The chain combines TRBV19 with TRBJ2-5; 9 positions match TRBD2. Germline V gene lookup returns CDR1 LNHDA and CDR2 SQIVND (reference sequence). V lost 5 bases and J lost 2; bases outside the gene matches: 9. The CDR3 has 16 residues.

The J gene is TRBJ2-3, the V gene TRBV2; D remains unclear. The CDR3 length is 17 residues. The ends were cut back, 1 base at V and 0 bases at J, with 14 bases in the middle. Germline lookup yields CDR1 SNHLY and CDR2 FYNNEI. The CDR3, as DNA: TGTGCCAGCAGTGAAGAACAGTTAGAAACTAGCACAGATACGCAGTATTTT. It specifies CASSEEQLETSTDTQYF.

The CDR3 loop is CASSLHRGFFGGYTF. Written as DNA, the CDR3 is TGCGCCAGCAGCTTGCACAGGGGATTCTTTGGCGGCTACACCTTC. The rearrangement links TRBV5-1 to TRBJ1-2, with 7 bases matching TRBD1. The ends lost 1 base at V and 8 bases at J; junction bases unmatched: 11. Germline V gives CDR1 SGHRS, CDR2 YFSETQ. This CDR3 is 15 amino acids long.

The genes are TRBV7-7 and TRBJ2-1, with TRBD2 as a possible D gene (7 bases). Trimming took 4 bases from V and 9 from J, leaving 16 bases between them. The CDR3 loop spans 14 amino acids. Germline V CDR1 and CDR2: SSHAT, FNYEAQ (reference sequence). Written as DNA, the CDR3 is TGTGCCAGCAGCTGGGGGGGGGCGGAGAGTGAGCAGTTCTTC. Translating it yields CASSWGGAESEQFF.

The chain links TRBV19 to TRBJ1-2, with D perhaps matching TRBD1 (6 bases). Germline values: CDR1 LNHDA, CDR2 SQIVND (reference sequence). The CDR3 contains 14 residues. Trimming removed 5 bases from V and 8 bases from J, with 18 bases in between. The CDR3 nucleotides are TGTGCCAGTAGTCCTACAGGGAGTTCGGGGGGCTACACCTTC. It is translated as CASSPTGSSGGYTF.

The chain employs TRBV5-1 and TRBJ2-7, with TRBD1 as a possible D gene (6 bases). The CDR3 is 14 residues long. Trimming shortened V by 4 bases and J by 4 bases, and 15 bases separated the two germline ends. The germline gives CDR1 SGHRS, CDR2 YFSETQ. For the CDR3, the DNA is TGCGCCAGCAGCCCGGCGCAGGGGTGGTACGAGCAGTACTTC. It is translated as CASSPAQGWYEQYF.

The chain's CDR3 is CASSWGEGNTEAFF. The CDR3 DNA sequence: TGCGCCAGCAGCTGGGGTGAGGGGAACACTGAAGCTTTCTTT. The V and J genes are TRBV5-1 and TRBJ1-1, with D unclear. This CDR3 region has 14 residues. In germline, CDR1 is SGHRS, CDR2 YFSETQ. Trimming stripped 3 bases from V and 1 base from J, with 10 bases between.

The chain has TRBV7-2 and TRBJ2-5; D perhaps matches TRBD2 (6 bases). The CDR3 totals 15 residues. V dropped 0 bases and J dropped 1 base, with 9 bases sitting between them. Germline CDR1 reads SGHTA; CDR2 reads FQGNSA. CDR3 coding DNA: TGTGCCAGCAGCTTAGCCGGGACTCGCCAAGAGACCCAGTACTTC. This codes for CASSLAGTRQETQYF.

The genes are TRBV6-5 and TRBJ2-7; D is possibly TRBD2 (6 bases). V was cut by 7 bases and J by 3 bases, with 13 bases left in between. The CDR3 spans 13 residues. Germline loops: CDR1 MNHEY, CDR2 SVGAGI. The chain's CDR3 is CASTAGSGYEQYF. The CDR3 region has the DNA TGTGCCAGCACCGCGGGGTCCGGCTACGAGCAGTACTTC.

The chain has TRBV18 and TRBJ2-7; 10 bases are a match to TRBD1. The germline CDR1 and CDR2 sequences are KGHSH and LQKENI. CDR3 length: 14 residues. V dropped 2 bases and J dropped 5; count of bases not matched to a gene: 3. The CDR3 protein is CASSPETGGNEQYF. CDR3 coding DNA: TGTGCCAGCTCACCAGAGACAGGGGGCAACGAGCAGTACTTC.